The following is a T cell receptor beta chain sequence with its context. This sample is drawn from a study of blood T cell repertoires in COVID-19. Study summary: Whether acute or convalescent, the COVID-19 samples came from the United States, Italy and Spain. T cells, B-cell-depleted T cells, or PBMCs provided the cDNA or gDNA that served as material.

The trim removed 0 bases at V and 6 bases at J, leaving 2 bases unmatched. The germline V gene has CDR1 SGHRS and CDR2 YFSETQ. The CDR3 is 14 residues long. Original processing notes: Estimation of nucleated cell counts was performed using reference gene primer amplification. Libraries were prepared by immunoSEQ multiplex PCR; TCRdb keeps only in-frame clonotypes and omits some of them. V and J calls and clone size are given by that table; D and trimming were obtained from the DNA. The sample lists around 250,000 clones; 83% were seen once. V usage is TRBV5-1 and J usage is TRBJ2-1; 8 nucleotides match TRBD2. Sequencing was carried out using peripheral blood. This sequence originates from an older man with acute or convalescent COVID-19. The CDR3 protein is CASSLAGTSNEQFF. In DNA form, the CDR3 reads TGCGCCAGCAGCTTGGCCGGGACTAGCAATGAGCAGTTCTTC.